This T cell receptor beta chain was sequenced during a study of CD8 T cells in Susac syndrome (dated by TCRdb to between 2018 and 2021). Background for the entire study: Repertoire sequencing was used to test whether CD8+ T cell activation and differentiation in Susac syndrome was antigen driven. General conclusions and limits of the study: The TCR sequencing and HLA analysis was acknowledged to have included a relatively small number of individuals.

Remarks on this clonotype: Its target antigen remains unknown. The input lacks base qualities; no much larger clone sits a single base away.

Peripheral blood CD8+ and CD4+ T cells from healthy donors, Susac syndrome patients and multiple sclerosis patients were profiled using high-throughput TCR beta sequencing. Healthy donors were age- and sex-matched controls. Bulk CD8+ and CD4+ T cells were purified magnetically by negative isolation, whereas CD8+ TEMRA cells were enriched by FACS. Blood was drawn into EDTA tubes, processed within 24 hours, and PBMCs were isolated by density gradient centrifugation. PBMCs destined for TCR sequencing were cryopreserved in liquid nitrogen and later thawed in a 37 °C water bath. The sorted or isolated CD4+, CD8+ and CD8+ TEMRA cells reached a purity of at least 90%. RNA was extracted using the RNeasy kit, and about 0.5 to 1 ug of the RNA was reverse transcribed with random hexamers. The immunoSEQ multiplex PCR assay, which covers 54 Vbeta and 13 Jbeta segments, was used to amplify TCR beta CDR3 regions. Bias from PCR amplification was corrected by using a synthetic template baseline for primer optimization and for computational correction. As for how the authors treated the data: Reads were annotated to V, D and J genes per IMGT and analyzed with immunoSEQ Analyzer, keeping only productive sequences. To calculate clonality, Shannon entropy was normalized by log2 of the number of productive unique sequences and then subtracted from one. Public and private clones were assessed among the 100 most prevalent clones of each patient and control. Clones were defined as Susac-specific when absent from the healthy and MS cohorts, from about a thousand published viral clones and from other ImmuneACCESS disease sequences. The public reads were quality trimmed at Q25 with fastp and then assembled into clones with MiXCR by TCRdb, keeping productive beta chains. When rows share a CDR3 protein, they turn into one entry using the most common DNA and genes. The V and J calls and clone size are TCRdb's, not the authors'. The sample includes 100,000 to 150,000 distinct CDR3 sequences, with approximately 96% observed a single time. The ten largest clones represent around 0.078% of the sample.

The receptor comes from a human donor in good health. Sequencing was done on a sample of CD4+ T cells from PBMCs.

The DNA sequence follows: TGCGCCAGCAGCAGGGAGGGGAGCACAGATACGCAGTATTTT. It translates as CASSREGSTDTQYF. The rearrangement combines TRBV5-1 with TRBJ2-3, and 7 bases in between align with TRBD2. Trimming accounts for 4 bases at V and 0 bases at J, while the number of junction bases matched to no gene is 2. Inclusive of the bounding cysteine and phenylalanine, the CDR3 is 14 residues long. Of all the DNA, just the CDR3 is kept, 42 bases in frame from base 1. The germline V gene supplies CDR1 SGHRS and CDR2 YFSETQ.